This TCR beta chain derives from a study of cytomegalovirus exposure and HLA in healthy donors. Study in general: Earlier, some 200 million T cells were analyzed, and some 120 million unique TCR beta sequences were found among them. Points from the study as a whole: At a 0.05 false discovery rate, a later analysis found some 18,000 TCR beta sequences to be associated with HLA alleles.

As regards this clone: What it binds is not known.

This PCR relied on a set of 60 Vbeta primers and 13 Jbeta primers. Sequencing used immunoSEQ multiplex PCR; TCRdb keeps in-frame clones, though not all of them. The sample records about 140,000 clones, around two thirds being singletons. Per the germline V gene, CDR1 is SGHRS and CDR2 is YFSETQ. V gave up 3 bases and J gave up 1 base; unmatched junction bases: 3. The CDR3 contains 18 residues. The chain has TRBV5-1 and TRBJ2-2, with 16 bases lining up with TRBD2. This TCR was recovered from a woman in her thirties or forties in good health and CMV-seronegative. Sequencing input: PBMCs. CDR3 nucleotides: TGCGCCAGCAGCTCGGGACTAGCGGGGGGGCGGAACACCGGGGAGCTGTTTTTT. Its protein product is CASSSGLAGGRNTGELFF.